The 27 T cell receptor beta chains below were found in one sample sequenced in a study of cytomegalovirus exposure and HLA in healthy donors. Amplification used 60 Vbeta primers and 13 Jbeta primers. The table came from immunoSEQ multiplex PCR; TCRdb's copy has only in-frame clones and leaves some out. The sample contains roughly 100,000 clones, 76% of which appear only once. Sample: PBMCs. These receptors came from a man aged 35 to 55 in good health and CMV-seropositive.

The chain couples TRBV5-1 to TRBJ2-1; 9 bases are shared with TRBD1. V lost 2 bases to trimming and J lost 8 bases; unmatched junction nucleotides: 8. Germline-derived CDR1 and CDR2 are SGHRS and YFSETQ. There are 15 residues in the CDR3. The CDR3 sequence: CASSFLGQGRDEQFF. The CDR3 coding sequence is TGCGCCAGCAGCTTTCTGGGACAGGGTAGGGATGAGCAGTTCTTC.

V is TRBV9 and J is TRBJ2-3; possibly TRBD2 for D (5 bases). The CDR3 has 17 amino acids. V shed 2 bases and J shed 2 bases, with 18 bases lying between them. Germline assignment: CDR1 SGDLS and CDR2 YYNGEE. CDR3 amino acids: CASSVNAEQRITDTQYF. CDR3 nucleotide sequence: TGTGCCAGCAGCGTTAACGCAGAACAGCGGATCACAGATACGCAGTATTTT. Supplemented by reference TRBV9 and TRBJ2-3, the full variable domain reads DSGVTQTPKHLITATGQRVTLRCSPRSGDLSVYWYQQSLDQGLQFLIQYYNGEERAKGNILERFSAQQFPDLHSELNLSSLELGDSALYFCASSVNAEQRITDTQYFGPGTRLTVL.

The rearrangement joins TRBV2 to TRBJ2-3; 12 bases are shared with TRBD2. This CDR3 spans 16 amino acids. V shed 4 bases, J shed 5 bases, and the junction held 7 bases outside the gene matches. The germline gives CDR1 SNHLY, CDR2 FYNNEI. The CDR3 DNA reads TGTGCCAGCAGTGTCCAACTAGCGGGGGGACAAGATACGCAGTATTTT. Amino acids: CASSVQLAGGQDTQYF.

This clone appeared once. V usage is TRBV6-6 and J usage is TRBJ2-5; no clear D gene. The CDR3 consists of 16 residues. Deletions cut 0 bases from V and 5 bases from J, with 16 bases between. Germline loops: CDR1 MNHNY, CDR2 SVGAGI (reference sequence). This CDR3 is CASSYSGEIARETQYF. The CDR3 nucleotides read TGTGCCAGCAGTTACTCCGGAGAAATCGCACGGGAGACCCAGTACTTC.

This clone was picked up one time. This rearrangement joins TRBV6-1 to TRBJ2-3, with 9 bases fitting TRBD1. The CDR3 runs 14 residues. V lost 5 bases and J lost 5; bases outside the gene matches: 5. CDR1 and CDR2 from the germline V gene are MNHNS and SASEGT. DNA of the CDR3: TGTGCCAGCAGTTCCCCGGACAGGGGAGATACGCAGTATTTT. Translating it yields CASSSPDRGDTQYF.

In nucleotides, the CDR3 is TGTGCCAGCAGCAGCGGCGCAGGTGAGCAGTTCTTC. Translation gives CASSSGAGEQFF. The chain uses TRBV7-2 and TRBJ2-1, with D perhaps matching TRBD2 (5 bases). Germline V gene data show CDR1 as SGHTA and CDR2 as FQGNSA. The germline V and J ends were trimmed by 5 bases and 9 bases, with 11 bases remaining between them. The CDR3 loop spans 12 amino acids.

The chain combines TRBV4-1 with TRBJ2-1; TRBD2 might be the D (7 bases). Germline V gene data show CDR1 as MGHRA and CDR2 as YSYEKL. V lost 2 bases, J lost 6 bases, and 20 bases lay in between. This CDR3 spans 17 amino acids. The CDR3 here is CASSQPFRGAESNEQFF. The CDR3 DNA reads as TGCGCCAGCAGCCAACCCTTCCGGGGGGCCGAATCCAATGAGCAGTTCTTC.

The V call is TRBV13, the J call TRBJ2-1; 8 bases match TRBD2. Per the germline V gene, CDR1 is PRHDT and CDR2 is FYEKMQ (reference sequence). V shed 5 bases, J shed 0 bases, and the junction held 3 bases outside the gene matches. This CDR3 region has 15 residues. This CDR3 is CASSQSGGSYNEQFF. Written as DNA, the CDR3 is TGTGCCAGCAGCCAAAGCGGGGGCTCCTACAATGAGCAGTTCTTC.

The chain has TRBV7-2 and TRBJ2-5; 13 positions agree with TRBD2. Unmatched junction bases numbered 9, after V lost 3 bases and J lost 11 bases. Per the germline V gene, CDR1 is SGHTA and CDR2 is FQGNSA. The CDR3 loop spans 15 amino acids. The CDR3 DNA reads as TGTGCCAGCAGCTTGTGGACTAGCGGGAGTAAGGAGCAGTACTTC. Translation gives CASSLWTSGSKEQYF.

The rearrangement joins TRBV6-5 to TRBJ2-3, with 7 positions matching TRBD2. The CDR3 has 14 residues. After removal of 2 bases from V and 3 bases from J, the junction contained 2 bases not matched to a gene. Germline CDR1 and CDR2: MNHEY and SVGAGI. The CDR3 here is CASSYGGRTDTQYF. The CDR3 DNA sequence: TGTGCCAGCAGTTACGGCGGGAGAACAGATACGCAGTATTTT.

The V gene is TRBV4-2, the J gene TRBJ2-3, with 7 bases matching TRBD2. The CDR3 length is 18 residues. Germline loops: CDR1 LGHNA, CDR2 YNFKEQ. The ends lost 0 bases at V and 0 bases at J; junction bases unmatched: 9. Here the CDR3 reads CASSQEGAGVSSTDTQYF. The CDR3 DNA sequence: TGTGCCAGCAGCCAAGAAGGCGCGGGGGTTTCTAGCACAGATACGCAGTATTTT.

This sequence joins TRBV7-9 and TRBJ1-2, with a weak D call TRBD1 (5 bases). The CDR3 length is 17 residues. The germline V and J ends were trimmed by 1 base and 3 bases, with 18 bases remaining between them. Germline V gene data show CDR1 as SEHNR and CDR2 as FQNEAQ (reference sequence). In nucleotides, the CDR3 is TGTGCCAGCAGCTTAGTTCCGTTGGGAGGGGCCCACTATGGCTACACCTTC. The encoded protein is CASSLVPLGGAHYGYTF.

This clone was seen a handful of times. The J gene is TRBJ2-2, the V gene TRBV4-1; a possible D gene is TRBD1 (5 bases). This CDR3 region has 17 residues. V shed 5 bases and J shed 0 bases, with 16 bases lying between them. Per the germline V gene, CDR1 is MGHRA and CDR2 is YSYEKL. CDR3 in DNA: TGCGCCAGCAGCACGTCCCCCAGGGCTCCGAACACCGGGGAGCTGTTTTTT. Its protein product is CASSTSPRAPNTGELFF.

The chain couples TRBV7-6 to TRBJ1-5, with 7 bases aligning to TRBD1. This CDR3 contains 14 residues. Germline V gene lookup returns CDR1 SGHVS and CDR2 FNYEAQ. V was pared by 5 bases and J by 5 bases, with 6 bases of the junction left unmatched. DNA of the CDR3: TGTGCCAGCAGCGCTTTAACAGGGGATCAGCCCCAGCATTTT. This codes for CASSALTGDQPQHF. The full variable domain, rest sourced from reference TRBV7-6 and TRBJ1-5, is GAGVSQSPRYKVTKRGQDVALRCDPISGHVSLYWYRQALGQGPEFLTYFNYEAQQDKSGLPNDRFSAERPEGSISTLTIQRTEQRDSAMYRCASSALTGDQPQHFGDGTRLSIL.

The CDR3 here is CASSPAYEQYF. The CDR3 DNA follows: TGTGCCAGCAGTCCCGCCTACGAGCAGTACTTC. V is TRBV7-9 and J is TRBJ2-7, with D hard to call. CDR3 size: 11 residues. The germline V gene encodes CDR1 SEHNR and CDR2 FQNEAQ (reference sequence). Trimming took off 6 bases at V and 2 bases at J, with 5 bases between the two ends.

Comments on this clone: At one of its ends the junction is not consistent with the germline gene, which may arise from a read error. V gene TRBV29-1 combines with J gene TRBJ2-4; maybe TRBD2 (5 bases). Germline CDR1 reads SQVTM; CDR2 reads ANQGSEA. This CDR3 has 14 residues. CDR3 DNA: TGCAGCGTTGGGACGGACCTAGCCAAAAACAGTCAGTACTTC. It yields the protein CSVGTDLAKNSQYF.

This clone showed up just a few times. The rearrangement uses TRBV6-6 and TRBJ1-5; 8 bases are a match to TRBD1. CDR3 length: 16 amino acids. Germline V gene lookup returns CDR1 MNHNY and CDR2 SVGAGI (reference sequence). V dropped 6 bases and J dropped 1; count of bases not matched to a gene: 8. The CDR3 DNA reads TGTGCCAGCAGACGCTACCAGGGGGCGAGCAATCAGCCCCAGCATTTT. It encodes CASRRYQGASNQPQHF.

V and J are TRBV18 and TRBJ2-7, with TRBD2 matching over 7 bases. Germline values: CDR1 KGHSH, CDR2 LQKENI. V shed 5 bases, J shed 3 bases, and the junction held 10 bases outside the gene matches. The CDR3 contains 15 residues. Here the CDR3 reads CASSSPVGGFYEQYF. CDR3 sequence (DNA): TGTGCCAGCTCATCCCCGGTGGGGGGGTTCTACGAGCAGTACTTC. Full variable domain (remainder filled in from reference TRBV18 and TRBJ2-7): NAGVMQNPRHLVRRRGQEARLRCSPMKGHSHVYWYRQLPEEGLKFMVYLQKENIIDESGMPKERFSAEFPKEGPSILRIQQVVRGDSAAYFCASSSPVGGFYEQYFGPGTRLTVT.

The CDR3 coding sequence is TGTGCCAGCAGCCCCGTCCGCGACAGGGGCAGTCAGGCGCAGTATTTT. Its translation: CASSPVRDRGSQAQYF. This chain uses TRBV7-3 with TRBJ2-3, with TRBD1 identical over 8 bases. CDR1 is SGHTA and CDR2 is FQGTGA in the germline V gene. The CDR3 extends over 16 amino acids. The V and J ends lost 5 bases and 10 bases, in that order; junction bases with no gene match: 17.

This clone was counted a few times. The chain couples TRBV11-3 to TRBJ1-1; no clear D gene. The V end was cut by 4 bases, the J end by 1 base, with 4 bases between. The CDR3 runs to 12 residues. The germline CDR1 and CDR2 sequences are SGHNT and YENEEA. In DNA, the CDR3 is TGTGCCAGCAGCTCGAGGAACACTGAAGCTTTCTTT. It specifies CASSSRNTEAFF. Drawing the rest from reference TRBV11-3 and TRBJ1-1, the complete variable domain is EAGVVQSPRYKIIEKKQPVAFWCNPISGHNTLYWYLQNLGQGPELLIRYENEEAVDDSQLPKDRFSAERLKGVDSTLKIQPAELGDSAVYLCASSSRNTEAFFGQGTRLTVV.

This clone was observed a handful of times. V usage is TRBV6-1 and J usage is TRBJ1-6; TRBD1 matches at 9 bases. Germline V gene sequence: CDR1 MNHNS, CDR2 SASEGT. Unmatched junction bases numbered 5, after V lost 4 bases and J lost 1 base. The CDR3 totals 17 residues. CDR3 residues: CASSGGQGGSYNSPLHF. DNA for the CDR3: TGTGCCAGCAGTGGGGGACAGGGTGGATCCTATAATTCACCCCTCCACTTT.

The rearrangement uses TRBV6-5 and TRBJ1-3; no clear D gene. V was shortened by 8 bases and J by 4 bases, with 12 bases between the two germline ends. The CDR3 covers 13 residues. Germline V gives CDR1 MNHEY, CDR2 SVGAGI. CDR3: CASGWREGNTIYF. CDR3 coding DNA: TGTGCCAGCGGGTGGAGGGAAGGAAACACCATATATTTT.

CDR3 sequence: CASSLVTGELFF. DNA for the CDR3: TGTGCCAGCAGCTTAGTAACCGGGGAGCTGTTTTTT. The J gene is TRBJ2-2, the V gene TRBV11-2; no clear D. The CDR3 covers 12 residues. CDR1 and CDR2 from the germline V gene are SGHAT and FQNNGV. The ends were cut back, 1 base at V and 5 bases at J, with 2 bases in the middle.

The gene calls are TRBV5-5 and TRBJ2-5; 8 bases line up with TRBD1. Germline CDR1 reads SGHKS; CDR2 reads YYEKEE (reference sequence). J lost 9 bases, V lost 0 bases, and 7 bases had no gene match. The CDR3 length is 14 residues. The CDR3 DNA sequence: TGTGCCAGCAGCTTGGCGGCAGGGGGCCCTGCCCAGTACTTC. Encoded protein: CASSLAAGGPAQYF.

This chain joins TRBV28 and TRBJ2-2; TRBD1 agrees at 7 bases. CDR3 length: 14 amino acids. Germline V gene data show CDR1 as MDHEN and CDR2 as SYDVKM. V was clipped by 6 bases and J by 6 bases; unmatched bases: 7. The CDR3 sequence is CASRRDRGSGELFF. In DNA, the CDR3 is TGTGCCAGCAGACGGGACAGAGGATCCGGGGAGCTGTTTTTT.

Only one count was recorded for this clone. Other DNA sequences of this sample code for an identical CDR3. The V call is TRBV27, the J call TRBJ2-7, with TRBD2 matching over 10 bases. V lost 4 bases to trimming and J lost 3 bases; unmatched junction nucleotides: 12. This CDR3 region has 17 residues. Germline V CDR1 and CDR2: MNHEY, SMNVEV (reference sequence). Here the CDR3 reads CASSYRQLAGEVYEQYF. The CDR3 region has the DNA TGTGCCAGCAGTTATAGGCAGCTAGCGGGAGAAGTCTACGAGCAGTACTTC.

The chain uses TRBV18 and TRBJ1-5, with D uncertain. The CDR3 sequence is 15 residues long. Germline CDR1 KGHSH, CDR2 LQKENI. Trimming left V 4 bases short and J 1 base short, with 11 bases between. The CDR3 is CASSQGDKSNQPQHF. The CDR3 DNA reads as TGTGCCAGCTCACAGGGAGATAAAAGCAATCAGCCCCAGCATTTT.